This T cell receptor (beta chain) was recorded in a study of T cell responses to AZD1222 COVID-19 vaccine (dated by TCRdb to the early 2020s). Notes on the research overall: AZD1222 recipients with second doses at about 4 weeks or about 12 weeks were pooled, because spike-specific TCR depth and breadth did not differ between schedules. TCR sequencing covered 230 to 250 trial participants: 207 given two doses of AZD1222 and some 25 given two doses of MenACWY control vaccine. Enrollment into the trials was organized by age into subgroups of 18-55, 56-69 and 70-plus years, and those subgroups contained roughly 160, 29 and 62 TCR-sequenced participants, respectively. What the study reported, not specific to this receptor: The 56-69-year group was small, and its depth increase did not reach significance, likely because of low power. Reportedly, close to half of the unique spike-specific TCRs recognized epitopes lying outside the regions that are mutated in the B.1.351 and B.1.1.7 variants. Only five or six AZD1222 recipients were SARS-CoV-2 seropositive at baseline, limiting conclusions about previously exposed vaccinees. Because no samples from the day 14 peak response were available, repertoires could be characterized only after the peak T cell response. The vaccine-associated CD4 TCRs covered the entire spike protein, and the dominant responses fell in regions 160-218 and 743-854. A significant rise in spike-specific TCR breadth and depth was observed after two AZD1222 doses relative to day 0 and relative to MenACWY recipients. Most participants were white British and females outnumbered males, and the authors suggested that clonal diversity may have been underestimated.

A remark on this clone: Its antigen specificity is not known. No clone much larger than this one lies a single base away; base qualities are absent.

Interpreted using the paper, the time point label stands for: baseline before first vaccination. Samples from vaccinated people were obtained from the UK trials COV001 and COV002, which included a single-blind randomized controlled phase 2/3 trial of AZD1222 (ChAdOx1 nCoV-19) in healthy adults. For TCRbeta chain sequencing, PBMC samples were collected from trial participants at day 0 and at day 28 after the second dose. The CDR3 regions of human TCRbeta chains were subjected to immunosequencing. The paper's processing steps were these. TCRs in the repertoires were compared against a reference library of SARS-CoV-2-specific TCRs that had been generated with the MIRA antigen-specificity platform. Breadth meant the fraction of unique TCRs that were SARS-CoV-2-associated, whereas depth meant the fraction of total T cells that were SARS-CoV-2-associated. Using the MIRA data, every spike-specific TCR was mapped to the spike region that the TCR reacted to and assigned to either a CD4 or a CD8 class. Log10-transformed breadth and depth values were compared by one-way ANOVA with Sidak's multiple comparisons tests. This is the immuneACCESS table as TCRdb keeps it, with only in-frame sequences that have V and J called. A part of the clones is gone; compared with another copy, unresolved V genes explain less than half, and the rest is unexplained. V and J calls plus clone size are reproduced from that table; the DNA served to infer D and trimming. A total of around 89,000 clones appear in this sample, around 90% of them only once. 20% to 25% of the sample comes from the top ten.

The input for sequencing was peripheral blood, taken on day 0 of AZD1222 vaccination. This clonotype originated in an adult in good health.

The CDR3 protein sequence reads: CASSQLGGNTEAFF. The nucleotides read TGTGCCAGCAGCCAGCTGGGGGGGAACACTGAAGCTTTCTTT. The chain links TRBV3-1 (or the pseudogene TRBV3-2) with TRBJ1-1, and perhaps TRBD1 as D gene, on 5 matching bases. The CDR3 measures 14 amino acids from cysteine to phenylalanine. Left in the record is the CDR3 DNA by itself, 42 bases read in frame from the first base. Based on the germline V gene (reference sequence), the CDR1 and CDR2 sequences are LGHDT and YNNKEL. V loses 3 bases, J loses 1 base, and the germline ends lie 9 bases apart.